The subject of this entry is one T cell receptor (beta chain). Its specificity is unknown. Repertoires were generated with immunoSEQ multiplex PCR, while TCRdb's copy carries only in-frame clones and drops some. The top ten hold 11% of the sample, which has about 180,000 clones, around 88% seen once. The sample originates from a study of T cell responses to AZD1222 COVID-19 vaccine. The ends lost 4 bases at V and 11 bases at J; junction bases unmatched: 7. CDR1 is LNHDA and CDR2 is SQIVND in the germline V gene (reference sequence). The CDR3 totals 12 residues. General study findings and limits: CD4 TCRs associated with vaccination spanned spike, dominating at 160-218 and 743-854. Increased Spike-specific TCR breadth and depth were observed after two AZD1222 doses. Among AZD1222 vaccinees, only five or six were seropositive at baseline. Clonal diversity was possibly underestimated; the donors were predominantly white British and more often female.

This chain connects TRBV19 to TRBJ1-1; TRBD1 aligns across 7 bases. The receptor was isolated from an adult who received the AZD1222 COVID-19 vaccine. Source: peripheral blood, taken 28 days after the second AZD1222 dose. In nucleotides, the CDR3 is TGTGCCAGTAGTAATGAGGGGGCGGCGGCTTTCTTT. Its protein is CASSNEGAAAFF. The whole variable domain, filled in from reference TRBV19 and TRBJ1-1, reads DGGITQSPKYLFRKEGQNVTLSCEQNLNHDAMYWYRQDPGQGLRLIYYSQIVNDFQKGDIAEGYSVSREKKESFPLTVTSAQKNPTAFYLCASSNEGAAAFFGQGTRLTVV.